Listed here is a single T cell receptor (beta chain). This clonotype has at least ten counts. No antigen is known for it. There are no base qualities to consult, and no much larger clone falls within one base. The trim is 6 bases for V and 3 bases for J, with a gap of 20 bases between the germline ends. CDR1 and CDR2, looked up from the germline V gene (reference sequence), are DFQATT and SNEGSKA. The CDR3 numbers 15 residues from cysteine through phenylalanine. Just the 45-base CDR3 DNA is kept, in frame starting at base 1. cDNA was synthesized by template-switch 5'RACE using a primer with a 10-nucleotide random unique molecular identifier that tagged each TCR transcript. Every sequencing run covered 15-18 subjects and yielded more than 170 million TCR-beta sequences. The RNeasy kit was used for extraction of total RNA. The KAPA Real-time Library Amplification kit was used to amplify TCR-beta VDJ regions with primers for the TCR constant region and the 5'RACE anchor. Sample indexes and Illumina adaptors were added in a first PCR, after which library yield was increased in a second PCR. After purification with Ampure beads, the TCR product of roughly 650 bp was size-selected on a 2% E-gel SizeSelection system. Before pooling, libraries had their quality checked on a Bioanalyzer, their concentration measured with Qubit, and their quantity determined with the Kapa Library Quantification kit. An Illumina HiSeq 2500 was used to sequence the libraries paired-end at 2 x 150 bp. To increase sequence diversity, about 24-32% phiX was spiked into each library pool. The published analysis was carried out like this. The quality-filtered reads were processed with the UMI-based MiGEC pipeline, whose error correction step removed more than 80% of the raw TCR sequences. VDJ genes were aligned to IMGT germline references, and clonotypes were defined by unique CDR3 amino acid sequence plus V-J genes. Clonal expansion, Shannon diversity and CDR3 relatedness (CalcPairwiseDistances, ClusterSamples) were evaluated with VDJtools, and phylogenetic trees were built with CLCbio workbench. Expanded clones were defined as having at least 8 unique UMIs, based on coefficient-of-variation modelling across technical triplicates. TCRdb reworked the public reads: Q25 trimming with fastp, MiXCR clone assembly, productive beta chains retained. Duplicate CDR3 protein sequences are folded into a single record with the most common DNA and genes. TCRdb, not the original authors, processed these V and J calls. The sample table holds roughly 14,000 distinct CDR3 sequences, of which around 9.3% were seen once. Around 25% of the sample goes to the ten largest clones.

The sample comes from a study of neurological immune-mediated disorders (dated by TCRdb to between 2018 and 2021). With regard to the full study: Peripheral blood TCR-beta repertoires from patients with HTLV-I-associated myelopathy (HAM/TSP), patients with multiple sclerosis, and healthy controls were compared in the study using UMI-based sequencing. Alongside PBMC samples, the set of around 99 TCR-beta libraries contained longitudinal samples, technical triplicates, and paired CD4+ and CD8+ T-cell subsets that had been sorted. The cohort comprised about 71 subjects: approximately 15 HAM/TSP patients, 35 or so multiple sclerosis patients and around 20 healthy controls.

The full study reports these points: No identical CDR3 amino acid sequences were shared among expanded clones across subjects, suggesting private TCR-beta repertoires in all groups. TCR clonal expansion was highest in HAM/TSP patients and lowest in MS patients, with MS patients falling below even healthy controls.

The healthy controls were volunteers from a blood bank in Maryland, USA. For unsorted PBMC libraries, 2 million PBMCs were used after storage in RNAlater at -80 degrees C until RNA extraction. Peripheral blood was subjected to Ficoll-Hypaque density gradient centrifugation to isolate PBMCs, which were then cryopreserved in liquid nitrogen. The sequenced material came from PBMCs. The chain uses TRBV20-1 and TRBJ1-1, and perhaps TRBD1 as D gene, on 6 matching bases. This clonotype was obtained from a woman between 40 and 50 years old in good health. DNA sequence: TGCAGTGCCCGGTACAGGGATAAGGGAGACACTGAAGCTTTCTTT. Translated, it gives CSARYRDKGDTEAFF.